The present entry profiles one TCR beta chain with its context. The data are from a study of blood T cell repertoires in COVID-19. About the research overall: Acute-phase and convalescent COVID-19 samples originated in the United States, Italy and Spain. Sources were T cells, B-cell-depleted T cells, or PBMCs; the material itself was cDNA or gDNA.

CDR1 and CDR2 (germline): LNHNV, YYDKDF (reference sequence). The CDR3 consists of 15 residues. The ends lost 8 bases at V and 8 bases at J; junction bases unmatched: 13. Data came from immunoSEQ multiplex PCR; TCRdb stores just in-frame clones and leaves some out. The sample consists of under 400,000 clones, about 89% of them appearing once. Enrolment of Seattle patients took place during active infection, and they were followed longitudinally. This chain uses TRBV15 with TRBJ2-1, with TRBD2 identical over 9 bases. This TCR derives from a woman between 25 and 40 years old with COVID-19, enrolled during active disease. The sequenced material came from peripheral blood. The CDR3 DNA is TGTGCCACCCGAGGACACTTTGCGGGAGGGGATGAGCAGTTCTTC. Encoded protein: CATRGHFAGGDEQFF.